This TCR beta chain was captured in a study of regulatory T cells in long-lasting Graves disease. Study-wide findings and caveats: Gene preferences differed: TRBV28, TRBJ1-2, TRBJ2-5 in persistent cases.

This clonotype occurred a few times. Antigen specificity is unknown. As for time point: persistent/refractory GD, antithyroid drugs over 5 years with positive TRAb. The TCR library was made from RNA extracted from PBMCs. CDR1 MDHEN and CDR2 SYDVKM come from the germline V gene. With V trimmed by 5 bases and J by 3 bases, 6 bases remained unmatched. The CDR3 contains 14 residues. Researchers made TCR beta libraries by using iRepertoire HTBI primers and running Arm-PCR on CDR3 regions. A single record per CDR3 protein comes from TCRdb applying MiXCR to the multiplex PCR reads. The table lists 650,000 to 850,000 distinct CDR3 sequences, around 32% of them singletons.

This sequence originates from a female donor with Graves disease. The chain recombines TRBV28 with TRBJ1-1; 7 bases fit TRBD1. The material was peripheral blood mononuclear cells (PBMCs), obtained when the disease was refractory, from a patient treated with antithyroid drugs. The CDR3 bases are TGTGCCAGCAGTATGGACAGGCATTACACTGAAGCTTTCTTT. This sequence encodes CASSMDRHYTEAFF.